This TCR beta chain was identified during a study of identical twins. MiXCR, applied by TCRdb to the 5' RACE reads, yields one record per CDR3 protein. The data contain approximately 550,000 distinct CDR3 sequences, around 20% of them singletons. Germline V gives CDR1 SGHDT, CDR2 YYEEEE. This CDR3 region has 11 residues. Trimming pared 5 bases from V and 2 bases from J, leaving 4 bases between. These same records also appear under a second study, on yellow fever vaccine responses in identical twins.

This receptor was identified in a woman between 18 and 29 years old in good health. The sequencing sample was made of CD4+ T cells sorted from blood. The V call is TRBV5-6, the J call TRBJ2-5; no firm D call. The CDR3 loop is CASRKQETQYF. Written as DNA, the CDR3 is TGTGCCAGCAGGAAACAAGAGACCCAGTACTTC.